This T cell receptor (beta chain) was retrieved from a study of T cells in Graves' hyperthyroidism and ophthalmopathy. Overall study findings and caveats: Onset of ophthalmopathy came a median about 6.5 months after the model predicted it. Appearing also in blood were most of the thyroid clonotypes expanded above 0.001.

TCR beta CDR3 region amplification was performed from RNA transcripts. In the first-round RT-PCR of the TCR CDR3, the HTBI primer set was used. TCRdb called the multiplex PCR reads again in MiXCR, with one record for every CDR3 protein. The sample includes more than 550,000 distinct CDR3 sequences, 45% of them seen just once. CDR3 length: 14 residues. V was clipped by 2 bases and J by 6 bases; unmatched bases: 3. Germline V gene sequence: CDR1 SGHTA, CDR2 FQGTGA. Remarks on this clonotype: No antigen is known for it.

Specimen: peripheral blood or thyroid tissue (not recorded which). The genes are TRBV7-3 and TRBJ1-2; 10 nucleotides match TRBD1. The receptor was isolated from an adult man with Graves' disease, either hyperthyroidism or ophthalmopathy (not recorded which). The CDR3 reads CASSLDRGQDGYTF. The CDR3, as DNA: TGTGCCAGCAGCTTAGACAGGGGGCAGGATGGCTACACCTTC.